Detailed here is one TCR beta chain. Antigen specificity is unknown. 5'RACE with constant-segment primers built TCRalpha and TCRbeta cDNA libraries with UMIs. Using its own MiXCR run on the 5' RACE reads, TCRdb lists one record per CDR3 protein. The data hold roughly 580,000 distinct CDR3 sequences, with 15% to 20% observed a single time. Germline V gene lookup returns CDR1 KGHSH and CDR2 LQKENI. J was trimmed by 0 bases and V by 2 bases; bases with no gene match: 6. The CDR3 runs 16 residues. The source of the sample is a study of T-cell memory formation after mild COVID-19. Whole-study results and caveats: Clonal second-wave expansions that peaked on day 37 had unconfirmed SARS-CoV-2 specificity. Whereas later expanders leaned CD4+, clones contracting day 15 to 85 showed a balanced CD4/CD8 makeup.

The chain uses TRBV18 and TRBJ1-1, with 7 bases fitting TRBD1. The clonotype comes from an adult woman who had mild COVID-19 (a few samples of this study predate the infection). Cell type and time point are not known. The sequencing input was PBMCs or a T cell subset sorted from them (not recorded which). The CDR3 reads CASSPEGTDLNTEAFF. The CDR3 bases are TGTGCCAGCTCACCAGAGGGGACAGACTTGAACACTGAAGCTTTCTTT.